This T cell receptor (beta chain) came from a study of T-cell reconstitution after alpha-beta-depleted transplantation in children. Preparation of the TCRbeta library was carried out with unique molecular identifiers. MiXCR, run by TCRdb on the PCR reads, gives a single entry per CDR3 protein. Of about 22,000 distinct CDR3 sequences in the sample, approximately 10% were seen once. CDR1 is SNHLY and CDR2 is FYNNEI in the germline V gene. The V end lost 8 bases, the J end lost 5 bases, and 12 bases lay between the germline ends. CDR3 size: 13 residues. The chain uses TRBV2 and TRBJ1-4; D remains unclear. The sequencing here drew on PBMCs from the stem cell graft donor, taken from the stem cell graft. The TCR comes from a human donor who donated a stem cell graft to a child with chronic granulomatous disease. As DNA, the CDR3 is TGTGCCAGCGCCTTCCGGGAGAATGAAAAACTGTTTTTT. Encoded protein: CASAFRENEKLFF.